The T cell receptor beta chain under discussion was sequenced for a study of blood T cell repertoires in COVID-19. Study summary: Donors in the United States, Italy and Spain gave samples during acute or convalescent COVID-19. PBMCs, B-cell-depleted T cells, or T cells were the source of the cDNA or gDNA that made up the material.

Original methodology: By means of reference gene primer amplification, nucleated cell counts were estimated. The data were produced by immunoSEQ multiplex PCR, yet TCRdb's version contains in-frame clones alone and is incomplete. V and J calls and clone size follow that table, whereas D and trimming were derived from the DNA. The repertoire has 15,000 to 20,000 clones, 86% of them found once; the top ten carry about a sixth. The CDR3 has 11 residues. Trimming left V 3 bases short and J 4 bases short, with 5 bases between. The germline V gene encodes CDR1 SGHNT and CDR2 YYREEE (reference sequence). This chain joins TRBV5-4 and TRBJ2-7; D gene ambiguous. Specimen: peripheral blood. The clonotype originates from a man in his 70s with acute or convalescent COVID-19. In DNA, the CDR3 is TGTGCCAGCAGCTCACAGTACGAGCAGTACTTC. Its translation: CASSSQYEQYF.